A single sample is the source of the 12 T cell receptor beta chains below, sequenced in a study of beta chain features in type 1 diabetes. Overall study results and limits: TCRB CDR3s were moderately but significantly shorter in Type 1 diabetes patients in all four CD4+ subsets.

Every isolated RNA sample was fully reverse transcribed, so sequencing captured expressed TCRB transcripts. Assay: immunoSEQ multiplex PCR; the TCRdb copy retains only in-frame clones and omits some. The sample lists around 160,000 clones, around 8.4% occurring once. No antigens are known for them. Input material: central memory CD4+ T cells from blood. The receptors derive from a woman between 18 and 30 years old with type 1 diabetes.

This clone was observed a handful of times. Other DNA sequences in the same sample also yield this CDR3. The chain uses TRBV7-2 and TRBJ2-6; 7 bases match TRBD1. After removal of 6 bases from V and 0 bases from J, the junction contained 2 bases not matched to a gene. The CDR3 length is 15 residues. Germline lookup yields CDR1 SGHTA and CDR2 FQGNSA. The CDR3 coding sequence is TGTGCCAGCAGTCGACAGGGCTCTGGGGCCAACGTCCTGACTTTC. This gives the protein CASSRQGSGANVLTF.

This chain uses TRBV6-1 with TRBJ1-1, with D perhaps TRBD1 (5 bases). The germline CDR1 and CDR2 sequences are MNHNS and SASEGT. With 7 bases removed from V and 9 bases from J, the gap between germline ends came to 9 bases. The CDR3 consists of 10 residues. Here the CDR3 DNA reads TGTGCCAGCATACAGGTCAAAGCTTTCTTT. Protein: CASIQVKAFF.

The CDR3 DNA reads TGTGCCAGCAGCCTAGGGACAGACCAGGGAGAGCAGTACTTC. It translates to CASSLGTDQGEQYF. The J gene is TRBJ2-7, the V gene TRBV7-2; TRBD1 agrees at 7 bases. J lost 7 bases, V lost 5 bases, and 11 bases had no gene match. CDR1 and CDR2 (germline): SGHTA, FQGNSA. The CDR3 spans 14 residues.

The CDR3 DNA is TGTGCCAGCAGTCCCCATATGAGGAATGAGCAGTTCTTC. It encodes CASSPHMRNEQFF. V gene TRBV28 combines with J gene TRBJ2-1; no clear D gene. Per the germline V gene, CDR1 is MDHEN and CDR2 is SYDVKM. The CDR3 runs to 13 residues. V was cut by 5 bases and J by 7 bases, with 12 bases left in between.

Comments on this clone: The same CDR3 is also encoded by other DNA sequences in this sample. This chain connects TRBV5-1 to TRBJ2-2, with 9 bases fitting TRBD2. V gave up 0 bases and J gave up 3 bases; unmatched junction bases: 3. The germline V gene has CDR1 SGHRS and CDR2 YFSETQ. The CDR3 has 16 residues. The CDR3 here is CASSLATSGDTGELFF. DNA for the CDR3: TGCGCCAGCAGCTTGGCGACTAGCGGTGACACCGGGGAGCTGTTTTTT.

This clone was detected a few times. This chain uses TRBV7-9 with TRBJ2-1; TRBD1 matches at 9 bases. The germline CDR1 and CDR2 sequences are SEHNR and FQNEAQ (reference sequence). The CDR3 runs 15 residues. Trimming at V came to 5 bases and at J to 0 bases, leaving 2 bases not matched to a gene. The CDR3 here is CASSADRGSYNEQFF. DNA of the CDR3: TGTGCCAGCAGCGCGGACAGGGGCTCCTACAATGAGCAGTTCTTC.

The rearrangement joins TRBV15 to TRBJ2-3, with 9 bases aligning to TRBD1. V dropped 5 bases and J dropped 5; count of bases not matched to a gene: 5. This CDR3 is built from 14 residues. Germline V CDR1 and CDR2: LNHNV, YYDKDF (reference sequence). The CDR3 here is CATSPGQGEDTQYF. CDR3 sequence (DNA): TGTGCCACCAGCCCGGGACAGGGTGAAGATACGCAGTATTTT.

A few counts support this clone. The genes are TRBV11-2 and TRBJ1-1, with D maybe TRBD1 (5 bases). V was pared by 1 base and J by 2 bases, with 14 bases between. CDR1 and CDR2 from the germline V gene are SGHAT and FQNNGV. This CDR3 contains 16 residues. This chain's CDR3 is CASSLVGGLINTEAFF. CDR3 DNA sequence: TGTGCCAGCAGCTTAGTGGGGGGTCTCATCAACACTGAAGCTTTCTTT.

The gene calls are TRBV5-1 and TRBJ2-3; 9 bases align to TRBD2. V lost 0 bases, J lost 0 bases, and 5 bases stayed unmatched. The CDR3 covers 17 residues. Looked up from germline, CDR1 is SGHRS and CDR2 is YFSETQ. CDR3 region: CASSLEGLAGSTDTQYF. CDR3 DNA: TGCGCCAGCAGCTTGGAGGGGCTAGCGGGAAGCACAGATACGCAGTATTTT. Based on the CDR3 plus reference TRBV5-1 and TRBJ2-3, the full variable domain is KAGVTQTPRYLIKTRGQQVTLSCSPISGHRSVSWYQQTPGQGLQFLFEYFSETQRNKGNFPGRFSGRQFSNSRSEMNVSTLELGDSALYLCASSLEGLAGSTDTQYFGPGTRLTVL.

This clone came up a few times. V is TRBV19 and J is TRBJ1-5; D unresolved. CDR1 and CDR2 from the germline V gene are LNHDA and SQIVND (reference sequence). Trimming stripped 3 bases from V and 5 bases from J, with 5 bases between. The CDR3 sequence is 12 residues long. Here the CDR3 DNA reads TGTGCCAGTAGTATGCGGGATCAGCCCCAGCATTTT. Amino acid sequence: CASSMRDQPQHF.

The V and J genes are TRBV7-2 and TRBJ2-5; 12 nucleotides align to TRBD2. V shed 2 bases, J shed 4 bases, and the junction held 11 bases outside the gene matches. The CDR3 extends over 18 amino acids. Germline values: CDR1 SGHTA, CDR2 FQGNSA. CDR3 sequence (DNA): TGTGCCAGCAGCTTATCCCAGACTAGCGGGAGTGTTCGAGAGACCCAGTACTTC. Protein sequence: CASSLSQTSGSVRETQYF.

This clone was observed a few times. This sequence joins TRBV7-7 and TRBJ2-5, with 9 bases identical to TRBD2. Germline CDR1 and CDR2: SSHAT and FNYEAQ (reference sequence). Germline trimming cut 5 bases from V and 5 bases from J; bases unmatched to any gene: 6. This CDR3 spans 14 amino acids. The CDR3 sequence: CASSPSGLAETQYF. The CDR3 nucleotides read TGTGCCAGCAGCCCTAGCGGACTAGCGGAGACCCAGTACTTC.